This T cell receptor beta chain emerged from a study of glioma-infiltrating T cells. The study's findings and limits: Above-expected tissue-blood divergence occurred in all gliomas, most in low-grade ones.

Details on this clonotype: Its specificity is unknown.

TCR alpha and beta CDR3 regions were amplified from RNA using iRepertoire nested multiplex PCR. One-step reverse transcription and amplification started from about 100-400 ng of tissue mRNA or PBMC total RNA. TCRdb redid the calling of the multiplex PCR reads with MiXCR, one entry per CDR3 protein. The sample gives under 130,000 distinct CDR3 sequences, about 30% of which show up once; 44% is in the top ten. The source of this sequence is a human donor with low-grade glioma or glioblastoma, undergoing nonglioma brain surgery, or in good health (not recorded which). Sample: glioma tissue, nonneoplastic brain tissue, or PBMCs (not recorded which).

CDR3 sequence (DNA): TGTGCCAGCAGCCACCCTCCGGGGGCTAGCACAGATACGCAGTATTTT. It codes for CASSHPPGASTDTQYF. The chain couples TRBV3-1 to TRBJ2-3; D could derive from TRBD1 or TRBD2 (6 bases each). Germline V gene data show CDR1 as LGHDT and CDR2 as YNNKEL (reference sequence). This CDR3 contains 16 residues. Trimming cost V 3 bases and J 0 bases, with 13 bases left between them.